Detailed here is one TCR beta chain. Its antigen is as yet unknown. The immunoSEQ assay was v3.0, run at survey level. Generated by immunoSEQ multiplex PCR, the TCRdb table keeps only in-frame clones and is missing some. The repertoire has more than 15,000 clones, less than 95% of them found once; the top ten carry roughly 4.5%. This record belongs to a study of long-term antiretroviral therapy in people with HIV. Background on the study: The oldest samples precede the 2015 immediate-ART recommendation by about a decade. Study results and limitations: The study found narrower CDR3 length ranges in HIV repertoires than in controls. At every time point, clones expanded before ART dominated the repertoire.

The CDR3 spans 15 residues. Germline assignment: CDR1 ENHRY and CDR2 SYGVKD. V dropped 4 bases and J dropped 6; count of bases not matched to a gene: 6. Each HIV-infected participant was given treatment in the United States. The chain carries TRBV10-3 and TRBJ2-1; 10 bases are shared with TRBD2. Sequences were derived from unsorted PBMCs, sampled nearly 6.5 years after starting antiretroviral therapy. The origin of this receptor is a woman aged 45-65 years with HIV. Written as DNA, the CDR3 is TGTGCCATCAGTGTCGGACTAGCGGAATCCAATGAGCAGTTCTTC. Protein: CAISVGLAESNEQFF.